The clone carrying this T cell receptor (beta chain) was seen more than once but under ten times. Germline values: CDR1 LNHDA, CDR2 SQIVND (reference sequence). The CDR3 covers 15 residues. Trimming took off 5 bases at V and 4 bases at J, with 17 bases between the two ends. Patients underwent thyroid surgery, and none had received any treatment before it. Authors' analysis steps: CDR3 differences across clinicopathological groups were used to build a distant-metastasis classifier for papillary thyroid cancer. TCRdb re-called clones via MiXCR from the PCR reads. TCRdb's processing, not the authors', yielded these V and J calls. The table has approximately 82,000 clones, around 12% seen once. This specimen belongs to a study of metastatic and nonmetastatic thyroid tumors. Across the study: For malignant and benign thyroid patients, tumor or nodule tissue and blood were the sources whose repertoires were compared.

The specimen sequenced was tumor tissue. This sequence originates from a female donor with papillary thyroid cancer or a benign thyroid nodule (not recorded which). Some clones in this sample may be carry-over from other donors' samples. The chain uses TRBV19 and TRBJ2-5, with a possible D match to TRBD2 (5 bases). The chain's CDR3 is CASSPRVTGIETQYF. Written as DNA, the CDR3 is TGTGCCAGTAGTCCTCGAGTGACGGGGATAGAGACCCAGTACTTC.